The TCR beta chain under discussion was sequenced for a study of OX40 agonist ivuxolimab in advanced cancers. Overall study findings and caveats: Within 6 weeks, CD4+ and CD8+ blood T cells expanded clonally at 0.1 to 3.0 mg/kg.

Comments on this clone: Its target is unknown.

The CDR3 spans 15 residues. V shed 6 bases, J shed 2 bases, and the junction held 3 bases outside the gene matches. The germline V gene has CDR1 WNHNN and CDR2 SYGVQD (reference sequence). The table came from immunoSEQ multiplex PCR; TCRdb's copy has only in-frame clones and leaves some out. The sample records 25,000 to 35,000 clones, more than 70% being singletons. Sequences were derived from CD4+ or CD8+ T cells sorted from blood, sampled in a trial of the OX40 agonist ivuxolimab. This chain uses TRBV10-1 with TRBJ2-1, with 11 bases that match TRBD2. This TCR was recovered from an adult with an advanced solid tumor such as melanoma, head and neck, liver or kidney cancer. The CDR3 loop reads CASSTSGGPYNEQFF. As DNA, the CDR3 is TGCGCCAGCAGCACTAGCGGGGGTCCCTACAATGAGCAGTTCTTC.